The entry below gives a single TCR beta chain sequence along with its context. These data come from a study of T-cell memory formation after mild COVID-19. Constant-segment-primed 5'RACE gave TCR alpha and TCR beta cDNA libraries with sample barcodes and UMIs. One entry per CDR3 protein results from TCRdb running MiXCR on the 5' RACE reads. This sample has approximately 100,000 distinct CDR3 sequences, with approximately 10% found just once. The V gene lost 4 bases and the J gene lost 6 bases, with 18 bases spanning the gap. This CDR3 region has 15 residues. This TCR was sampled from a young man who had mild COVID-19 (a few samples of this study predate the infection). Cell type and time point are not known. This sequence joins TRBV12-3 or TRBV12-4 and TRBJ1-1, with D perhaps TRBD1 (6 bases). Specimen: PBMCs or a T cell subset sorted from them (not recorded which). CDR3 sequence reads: CASSSTPLPGAEAFF. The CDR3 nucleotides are TGTGCCAGCAGTTCCACTCCCCTCCCAGGGGCTGAAGCTTTCTTT.